This T cell receptor (beta chain) came from a study of blood T cells in healthy people across ages. Study-wide results and limits: Across samples, TCR beta diversity tracked strongly with naive T cell percentage. Shifts in expanded clonotypes may have been confounded by donor CMV status, which was unknown.

This CDR3 comprises 12 residues. CDR1 and CDR2 from the germline V gene are MNHEY and SMNVEV (reference sequence). V was trimmed by 3 bases and J by 10 bases, leaving 13 bases between them. This clonotype was recorded a few times. Antigen: not known. A second PCR of roughly 7 to 11 cycles used a sample-barcoded 5' primer and a J-beta primer mix. TCRdb called the 5' RACE reads again in MiXCR, with one record for every CDR3 protein. The sample includes more than 900,000 distinct CDR3 sequences, approximately 32% of them seen just once. Each individual donor underwent a draw of approximately 10 milliliters of peripheral blood. Isolated PBMCs totaled at least 6 million in each sample. The sample was also reused in another study, on T cells of mothers and their children.

The clonotype comes from a woman in her thirties or forties in good health. Material for sequencing was blood. The rearrangement uses TRBV27 and TRBJ2-7; D ambiguous. As DNA, the CDR3 is TGTGCCAGCAGTTTTAACCGCCAGGCCCAGTACTTC. As protein: CASSFNRQAQYF.